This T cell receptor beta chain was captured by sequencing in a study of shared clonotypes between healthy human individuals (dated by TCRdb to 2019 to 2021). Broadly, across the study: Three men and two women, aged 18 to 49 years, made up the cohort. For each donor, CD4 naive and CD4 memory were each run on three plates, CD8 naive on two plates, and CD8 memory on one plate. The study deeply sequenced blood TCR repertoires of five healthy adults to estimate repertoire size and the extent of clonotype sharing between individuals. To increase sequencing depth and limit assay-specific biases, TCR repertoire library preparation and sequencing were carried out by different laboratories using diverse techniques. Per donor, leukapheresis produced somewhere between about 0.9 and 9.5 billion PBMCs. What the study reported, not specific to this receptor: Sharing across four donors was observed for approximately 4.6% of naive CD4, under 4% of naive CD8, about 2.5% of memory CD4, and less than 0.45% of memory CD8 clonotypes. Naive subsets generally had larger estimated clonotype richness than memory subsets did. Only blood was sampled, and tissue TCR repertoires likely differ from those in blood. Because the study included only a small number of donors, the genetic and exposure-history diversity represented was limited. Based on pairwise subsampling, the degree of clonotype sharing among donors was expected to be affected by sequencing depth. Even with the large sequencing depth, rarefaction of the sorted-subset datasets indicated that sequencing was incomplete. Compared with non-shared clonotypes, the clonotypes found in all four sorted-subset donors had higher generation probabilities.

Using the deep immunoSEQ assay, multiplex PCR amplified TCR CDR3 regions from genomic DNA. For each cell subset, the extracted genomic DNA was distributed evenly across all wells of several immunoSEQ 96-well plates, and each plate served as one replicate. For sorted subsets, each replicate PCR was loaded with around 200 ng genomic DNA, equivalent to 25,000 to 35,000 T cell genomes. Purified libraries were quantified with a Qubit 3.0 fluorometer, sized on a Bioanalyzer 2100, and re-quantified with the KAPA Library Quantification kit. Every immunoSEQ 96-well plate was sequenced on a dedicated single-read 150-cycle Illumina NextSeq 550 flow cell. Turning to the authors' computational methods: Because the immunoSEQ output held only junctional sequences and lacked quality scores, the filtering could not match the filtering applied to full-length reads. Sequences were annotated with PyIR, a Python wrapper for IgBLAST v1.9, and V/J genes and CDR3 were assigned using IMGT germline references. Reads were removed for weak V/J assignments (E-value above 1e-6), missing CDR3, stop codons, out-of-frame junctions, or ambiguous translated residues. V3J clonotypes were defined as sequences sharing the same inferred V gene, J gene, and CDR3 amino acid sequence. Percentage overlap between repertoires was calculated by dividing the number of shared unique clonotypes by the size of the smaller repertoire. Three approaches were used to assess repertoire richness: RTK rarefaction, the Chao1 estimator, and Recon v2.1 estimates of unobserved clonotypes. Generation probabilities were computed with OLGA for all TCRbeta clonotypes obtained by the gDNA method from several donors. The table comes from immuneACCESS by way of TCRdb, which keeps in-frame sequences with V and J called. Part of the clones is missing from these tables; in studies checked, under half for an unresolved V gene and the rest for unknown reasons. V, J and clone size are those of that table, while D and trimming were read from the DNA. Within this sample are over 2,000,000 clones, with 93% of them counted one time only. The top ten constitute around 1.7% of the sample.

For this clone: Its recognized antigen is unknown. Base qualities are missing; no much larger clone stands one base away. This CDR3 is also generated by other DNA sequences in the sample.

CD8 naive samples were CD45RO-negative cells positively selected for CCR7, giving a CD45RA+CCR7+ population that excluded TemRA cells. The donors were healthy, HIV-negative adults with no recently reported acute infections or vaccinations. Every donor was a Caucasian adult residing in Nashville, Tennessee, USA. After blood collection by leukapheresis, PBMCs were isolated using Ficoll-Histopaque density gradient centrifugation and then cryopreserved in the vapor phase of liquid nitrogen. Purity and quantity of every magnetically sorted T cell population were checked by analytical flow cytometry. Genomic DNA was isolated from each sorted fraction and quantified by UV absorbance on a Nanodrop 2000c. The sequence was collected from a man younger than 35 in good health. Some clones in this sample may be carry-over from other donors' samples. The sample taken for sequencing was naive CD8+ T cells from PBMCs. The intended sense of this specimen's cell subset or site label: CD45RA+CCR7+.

The DNA is TGTGCCATCAGTGAGTCTCAAGGGGCCACTGAAGCTTTCTTT. Its protein is CAISESQGATEAFF. Recombination linked TRBV10-3 to TRBJ1-1, and TRBD1 may be the D gene, going by 5 matching bases. CDR1 and CDR2 (ENHRY, SYGVKD) derive from the germline V gene. The CDR3 spans 14 residues, from the cysteine through the phenylalanine. CDR3 DNA is the only sequence kept; it has 42 bases, read in frame from the first base. V gives up 0 bases and J gives up 4 bases, and the segment between their germline ends measures 9 bases.